This is a list of T cell receptor beta chains from one sample in a study of blood T cell repertoires in COVID-19. Data came from immunoSEQ multiplex PCR; TCRdb stores just in-frame clones and leaves some out. In the table there are approximately 130,000 clones, 83% of which are singletons. The sample was PBMCs or T cells enriched from blood (not recorded which). The receptor source for this set is a man aged 25-40 years who had recovered from COVID-19. The CDR3 runs from the conserved cysteine through the conserved F or W. The order of the fields is CDR3 length, clone size, V gene, J gene, CDR3 protein. Not every row has a clone size; where given, it reads once, few, many or a size class.

16,once,TRBV7-8,TRBJ2-3,CASSLGGTGVTDTQYF
14,.,TRBV13,TRBJ1-2,CASSLGGGDYGYTF
14,.,TRBV28,TRBJ1-5,CASKLSHHNQPQHF
14,.,TRBV6-5,TRBJ1-1,CASSYSQGTTEAFF
15,.,TRBV11-2,TRBJ2-2,CASSPTSGNTGELFF
13,.,TRBV9,TRBJ2-5,CASSVASGETQYF
15,.,TRBV10-3,TRBJ2-7,CAISEDGDSTYEQYF
16,.,TRBV14,TRBJ1-1,CASSPRDRVVNTEAFF
13,.,TRBV10-3,TRBJ1-1,CAITSGSNTEAFF
15,few,TRBV7-2,TRBJ2-2,CASSSRLAQTGELFF
15,.,TRBV27,TRBJ2-7,CASSLEGGGHYEQYF
18,.,TRBV9,TRBJ2-1,CASSSGGSGASDYNEQFF
15,few,TRBV5-1,TRBJ1-2,CASSSNRQGNYGYTF
12,.,TRBV15,TRBJ2-2,CATKHNTGELFF
14,.,TRBV5-6,TRBJ2-1,CASSFWDRPNEQFF
14,.,TRBV2,TRBJ1-1,CASMGGGFGTEAFF
16,.,TRBV4-1,TRBJ2-3,CASSQWASGRVDTQYF
18,.,TRBV7-7,TRBJ2-1,CASSLGSGGKGSYNEQFF
15,.,TRBV3-1/TRBV3-2,TRBJ2-4,CASSEGGVAKNIQYF
19,.,TRBV5-5,TRBJ1-1,CASSPHPGQGGGYDTEAFF
14,few,TRBV18,TRBJ2-7,CASSGGRVRDEQYF
15,.,TRBV6-5,TRBJ2-2,CASSLQGGKGGELFF
14,once,TRBV7-2,TRBJ1-1,CASRTQGRSTEAFF
17,few,TRBV18,TRBJ1-2,CASSPPTGDRGYYGYTF
15,once,TRBV2,TRBJ1-5,CASSGTPPGNQPQHF
14,.,TRBV2,TRBJ1-4,CASSIQGTNEKLFF
14,.,TRBV19,TRBJ1-1,CASSIEGADTEAFF
13,.,TRBV6-5,TRBJ1-2,CASSYATQGGYTF
13,.,TRBV5-5,TRBJ2-7,CASSLGDFYEQYF
15,.,TRBV14,TRBJ2-5,CASSQERSGQETQYF
15,few,TRBV7-2,TRBJ2-3,CASSPGQGGLDTQYF
15,.,TRBV6-5,TRBJ2-2,CASSQRTANTGELFF
15,.,TRBV7-8,TRBJ1-2,CASSLGAGPNYGYTF
15,few,TRBV5-4,TRBJ1-1,CASSFLDRMNTEAFF
15,once,TRBV5-1,TRBJ2-2,CASSLEGARAGELFF
14,.,TRBV18,TRBJ2-2,CASSVVTNTGELFF
19,.,TRBV5-4,TRBJ1-3,CASSLDAQGQLFSGNTIYF
12,.,TRBV5-4,TRBJ1-6,CASSSRESPLHF
18,.,TRBV7-2,TRBJ1-2,CASSLNWAPTGGVGGYTF
13,.,TRBV12-3/TRBV12-4,TRBJ1-2,CASSLKVQGFYTF
22,once,TRBV2,TRBJ2-3,CASRTPPGLTSGGLPSTDTQYF
16,.,TRBV7-8,TRBJ1-1,CASSLNTRILNTEAFF
13,.,TRBV6-5,TRBJ2-7,CASSSGQDYEQYF
15,.,TRBV6-5,TRBJ1-1,CASSYLPPGNTEAFF
15,many,TRBV19,TRBJ1-4,CASSIRGTGNEKLFF
13,.,TRBV7-9,TRBJ2-1,CASSSSGRNEQFF
18,.,TRBV3-1/TRBV3-2,TRBJ2-2,CASSHPLGLAGVSGELFF
15,.,TRBV19,TRBJ1-5,CASTERGGGGQPQHF
15,.,TRBV10-3,TRBJ1-5,CAISESGVGNQPQHF
15,.,TRBV25-1,TRBJ2-3,CASSEKAGSTDTQYF
15,.,TRBV30,TRBJ2-3,CAFTWGLAGVDTQYF
13,.,TRBV5-1,TRBJ2-7,CASSTGGHYEQYF
15,.,TRBV2,TRBJ2-5,CASRKDRGGQETQYF